The rows below give T cell receptor beta chains drawn from one sample of a study of T cells in Graves' hyperthyroidism and ophthalmopathy. TCRdb independently ran MiXCR on the multiplex PCR reads; one entry per CDR3 protein. The sample carries roughly 660,000 distinct CDR3 sequences, roughly a sixth recorded once. Material for sequencing was blood. The receptors stem from a man aged 45-65 years with Graves' hyperthyroidism. The CDR3 runs from the conserved cysteine through the conserved F or W. D genes are given only for firm matches. Expanded clones are given a class, and other clones once, few, many or no size at all.

V gene	D gene	J gene	clone size	CDR3 DNA	CDR3 protein
TRBV29-1	TRBD1	TRBJ1-1	-	TGCAGCGCGGACAGGGATCACACTGAAGCTTTCTTT	CSADRDHTEAFF
TRBV5-1	TRBD1	TRBJ2-7	few	TGCGCCAGCAGCAAGGGACAGGGGGCGTGGGAGCAGTACTTC	CASSKGQGAWEQYF
TRBV27	TRBD2	TRBJ2-7	few	TGTGCTAACAGTGTCATAGCGGGAGCGGACGAGCAGTACTTC	CANSVIAGADEQYF
TRBV12-5	-	TRBJ1-1	many	TGTGCTAGTGGTTCACGAGGGACTGAAGCTTTCTTT	CASGSRGTEAFF
TRBV2	-	TRBJ1-5	many	TGTGCCAGCAGGGGCGACAATCAGCCCCAGCATTTT	CASRGDNQPQHF
TRBV11-2	-	TRBJ2-7	few	TGTGCCAGCAGCTTTCAGGGGAACGCGGCCTACGAGCAGTACTTC	CASSFQGNAAYEQYF
TRBV30	-	TRBJ2-7	many	TGTGCCTGGAAGGGTGCTAGCAACTACGAGCAGTACTTC	CAWKGASNYEQYF
TRBV6-2/TRBV6-3	-	TRBJ1-4	-	TGTGCCAGCAGTTTCCGACTCGCCCCTGGAAGGGGGGATAATGAAAAACTGTTTTTT	CASSFRLAPGRGDNEKLFF
TRBV9	-	TRBJ2-7	many	TGTGCCAGCAGCCCCCTGAGGGGGGGCCACGAGCAGTACTTC	CASSPLRGGHEQYF
TRBV30	-	TRBJ1-4	-	TGTGCCTGGAGTGTACCCTCTAATGAAAAACTGTTTTTT	CAWSVPSNEKLFF
TRBV28	-	TRBJ1-6	many	TGTGCCAGCACGGGACGGTATAATTCACCCCTCCACTTT	CASTGRYNSPLHF
TRBV28	TRBD2	TRBJ2-4	-	TGTGCCAGCAGTTTACAAGCGGGAGGGATAGCCAAAAACATTCAGTACTTC	CASSLQAGGIAKNIQYF
TRBV6-2/TRBV6-3	TRBD1	TRBJ1-5	-	TGTGCCAGCAGACCCGGGACAGAGGTCAGCAATCAGCCCCAGCATTTT	CASRPGTEVSNQPQHF
TRBV27	-	TRBJ1-1	few	TGTGCCAGCAGCTCAAACGGGGGCCACACTGAAGCTTTCTTT	CASSSNGGHTEAFF
TRBV29-1	TRBD2	TRBJ2-1	many	TGCAGCGTTGATAGGGGTTTTAGCGGGAGCTATTACAATGAGCAGTTCTTC	CSVDRGFSGSYYNEQFF
TRBV27	-	TRBJ1-1	many	TGTGCCAGCACTCCCCTAGGGGGGTACACTGAAGCTTTCTTT	CASTPLGGYTEAFF